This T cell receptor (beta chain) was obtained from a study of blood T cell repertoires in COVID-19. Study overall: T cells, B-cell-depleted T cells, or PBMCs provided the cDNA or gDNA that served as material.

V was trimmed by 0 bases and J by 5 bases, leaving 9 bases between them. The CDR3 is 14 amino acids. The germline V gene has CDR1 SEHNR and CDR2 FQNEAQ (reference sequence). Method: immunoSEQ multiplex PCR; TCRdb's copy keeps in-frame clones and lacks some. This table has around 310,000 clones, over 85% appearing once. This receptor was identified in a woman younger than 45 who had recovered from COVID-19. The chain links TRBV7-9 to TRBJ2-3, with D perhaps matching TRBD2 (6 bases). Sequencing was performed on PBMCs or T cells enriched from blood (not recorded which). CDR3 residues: CASSLAVGGDTQYF. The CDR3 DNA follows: TGTGCCAGCAGCTTAGCGGTCGGGGGAGATACGCAGTATTTT. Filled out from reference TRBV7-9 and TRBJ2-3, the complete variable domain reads DTGVSQNPRHKITKRGQNVTFRCDPISEHNRLYWYRQTLGQGPEFLTYFQNEAQLEKSRLLSDRFSAERPKGSFSTLEIQRTEQGDSAMYLCASSLAVGGDTQYFGPGTRLTVL.